The 17 T cell receptor beta chains below all came from one sample that was sequenced in a study of beta chain features in type 1 diabetes. Study conclusions and caveats: Shortening that was moderate but significant affected the TCRB CDR3s of Type 1 diabetes patients in all four CD4+ subsets.

Investigators reverse transcribed all isolated RNA, so they sequenced expressed TCRB transcripts. TCRdb's table, derived via immunoSEQ multiplex PCR, lists solely in-frame clones and lacks some. The table shows a few hundred thousand clones, with roughly 9.8% occurring only once. These TCRs' antigens remain unknown. Sequencing was done on a sample of central memory CD4+ T cells from blood. Source of these receptors: a man aged 30-40 years with type 1 diabetes.

This clone was seen a handful of times. The chain joins TRBV18 to TRBJ2-7; D is possibly TRBD2 (6 bases). Trimming pared 2 bases from V and 7 bases from J, leaving 9 bases between. Per germline, CDR1 KGHSH and CDR2 LQKENI. The CDR3 is 12 residues long. The CDR3 DNA sequence: TGTGCCAGCTCACCAAGTGGAGGGGAGCAGTACTTC. This codes for CASSPSGGEQYF.

The chain links TRBV27 to TRBJ2-3, with no clear D. The V end was cut by 4 bases, the J end by 6 bases, with 8 bases between. The CDR3 consists of 12 residues. CDR1 and CDR2 from the germline V gene are MNHEY and SMNVEV (reference sequence). CDR3 sequence reads: CASSSPRDTQYF. The CDR3 DNA reads TGTGCCAGCAGTTCGCCCCGGGATACGCAGTATTTT.

This chain links TRBV19 with TRBJ1-2; TRBD1 might be the D (5 bases). The CDR3 is 15 amino acids. V gave up 5 bases and J gave up 0 bases, with 13 bases separating them. Germline CDR1 LNHDA, CDR2 SQIVND (reference sequence). The CDR3 loop is CASSDRDSSNYGYTF. Here the CDR3 DNA reads TGTGCCAGTAGTGACCGGGACTCTTCTAACTATGGCTACACCTTC.

The rearrangement links TRBV28 to TRBJ2-3; unclear D gene. With 6 bases removed from V and 4 bases from J, the gap between germline ends came to 11 bases. From germline, CDR1 is MDHEN and CDR2 SYDVKM. The CDR3 is 13 amino acids. CDR3 bases: TGTGCCAGCAGCCGCATAGTGGCAGATACGCAGTATTTT. This sequence encodes CASSRIVADTQYF.

The table lists this clone with a few counts. The V and J genes are TRBV5-6 and TRBJ2-3; D is ambiguous. CDR1 is SGHDT, CDR2 YYEEEE, per germline. Trimming shortened V by 2 bases and J by 1 base, and 17 bases separated the two germline ends. This CDR3 is 17 amino acids long. The CDR3 here is CASSFLNPAARTDTQYF. CDR3 bases: TGTGCCAGCAGCTTTCTCAATCCGGCAGCGCGCACAGATACGCAGTATTTT.

The J gene is TRBJ2-7, the V gene TRBV14; TRBD2 is a possible D gene (5 bases). The ends were cut back, 0 bases at V and 7 bases at J, with 7 bases in the middle. This CDR3 spans 12 amino acids. CDR1 is SGHDN and CDR2 is FVKESK in the germline V gene. CDR3 nucleotide sequence: TGTGCCAGCAGCCAAGATCGGGAAGAGCAGTACTTC. It codes for CASSQDREEQYF.

In its sample, this clone was seen many times. The chain recombines TRBV7-6 with TRBJ2-1; D is undetermined. Germline CDR1 reads SGHVS; CDR2 reads FNYEAQ. The CDR3 runs to 12 residues. The V end lost 4 bases, the J end lost 9 bases, and 10 bases lay between the germline ends. CDR3 sequence: CASSSSLGEQFF. The CDR3 coding sequence is TGTGCCAGCAGCTCCTCTCTCGGTGAGCAGTTCTTC.

This clone has more than one count but fewer than ten. The genes are TRBV2 and TRBJ1-3, with a weak D call TRBD1 (5 bases). This CDR3 has 15 amino acids. V lost 8 bases and J 4 bases, leaving 18 bases between the germline ends. Germline CDR1 is SNHLY and CDR2 is FYNNEI. The CDR3 DNA sequence: TGTGCCAGCGAACCCCTCCGGGGCGGGGGAAACACCATATATTTT. Protein: CASEPLRGGGNTIYF.

V is TRBV10-2 and J is TRBJ1-4; D is unresolved. V dropped 4 bases and J dropped 2 bases, with 2 bases sitting between them. Per the germline V gene, CDR1 is WSHSY and CDR2 is SAAADI. This CDR3 is 12 amino acids long. The CDR3 region is CASSATNEKLFF. The CDR3 DNA reads as TGCGCCAGCAGTGCTACTAATGAAAAACTGTTTTTT.

This clone has a handful of counts. J is TRBJ2-7 and V is TRBV10-3, with D maybe TRBD2 (6 bases). V was trimmed by 6 bases and J by 4 bases, leaving 10 bases between them. Germline assignment: CDR1 ENHRY and CDR2 SYGVKD. CDR3 length: 12 amino acids. The CDR3 reads CAISAGRYEQYF. CDR3 bases: TGTGCCATCAGCGCGGGGAGATACGAGCAGTACTTC.

V gene TRBV6-1 combines with J gene TRBJ1-5; no clear D gene. CDR3 size: 14 residues. In germline, CDR1 is MNHNS, CDR2 SASEGT. V lost 4 bases to trimming and J lost 5 bases, with 12 bases between them. CDR3 DNA sequence: TGTGCCAGCAGTGGGCCAGTCGGGTATCAGCCCCAGCATTTT. Amino acids: CASSGPVGYQPQHF.

The chain has TRBV7-6 and TRBJ1-2; no clear D gene. The germline gives CDR1 SGHVS, CDR2 FNYEAQ. V lost 2 bases and J 2 bases, leaving 0 bases between the germline ends. The CDR3 is 11 residues long. The CDR3 here is CASSLNYGYTF. The CDR3 region has the DNA TGTGCCAGCAGCTTAAACTATGGCTACACCTTC.

The V and J genes are TRBV14 and TRBJ1-2, with 7 bases lining up with TRBD1. The CDR3 spans 13 residues. Germline lookup yields CDR1 SGHDN and CDR2 FVKESK. V was clipped by 2 bases and J by 5 bases; unmatched bases: 2. For the CDR3, the DNA is TGTGCCAGCAGCCAAACAGGGGAATATGGCTACACCTTC. Protein: CASSQTGEYGYTF.

V and J are TRBV28 and TRBJ1-1, with D possibly TRBD1 on 5 matching bases. V lost 5 bases to trimming and J lost 11 bases, with 12 bases between them. The CDR3 extends over 11 amino acids. The germline gives CDR1 MDHEN, CDR2 SYDVKM. The CDR3 DNA sequence: TGTGCCAGCAGTCAGCAGGGTAGGGCTTTCTTT. Protein product: CASSQQGRAFF. Based on the CDR3 plus reference TRBV28 and TRBJ1-1, the full variable domain is DVKVTQSSRYLVKRTGEKVFLECVQDMDHENMFWYRQDPGLGLRLIYFSYDVKMKEKGDIPEGYSVSREKKERFSLILESASTNQTSMYLCASSQQGRAFFGQGTRLTVV.

The rearrangement uses TRBV4-2 and TRBJ2-3; tentatively, D is TRBD2 (6 bases). This CDR3 spans 14 amino acids. V shed 5 bases and J shed 7 bases, with 16 bases lying between them. The germline V gene encodes CDR1 LGHNA and CDR2 YNFKEQ. This CDR3 reads CASSYASVGYTQYF. The CDR3 region has the DNA TGTGCCAGCAGCTATGCTAGCGTTGGTTATACGCAGTATTTT.

This clone appeared a few times. This chain links TRBV7-2 with TRBJ2-2, with D uncertain. The CDR3 is 15 residues long. The germline CDR1 and CDR2 sequences are SGHTA and FQGNSA. V was shortened by 4 bases and J by 0 bases, with 9 bases between the two germline ends. This CDR3 is CASSWALANTGELFF. In DNA, the CDR3 is TGTGCCAGCAGCTGGGCACTGGCGAACACCGGGGAGCTGTTTTTT.

V is TRBV9 and J is TRBJ2-7; D gene ambiguous. The CDR3 loop spans 19 amino acids. V lost 3 bases and J lost 2, with 27 bases in between. Germline loops: CDR1 SGDLS, CDR2 YYNGEE. CDR3 bases: TGTGCCAGCAGCGCACCCCCGAGTCGAGCGATCGCACCCACCTACGAGCAGTACTTC. It yields the protein CASSAPPSRAIAPTYEQYF. Complete variable domain (other parts from reference TRBV9 and TRBJ2-7): DSGVTQTPKHLITATGQRVTLRCSPRSGDLSVYWYQQSLDQGLQFLIQYYNGEERAKGNILERFSAQQFPDLHSELNLSSLELGDSALYFCASSAPPSRAIAPTYEQYFGPGTRLTVT.